A single sample gave rise to the 14 T cell receptor beta chains below, sequenced in a study of control samples from healthy donors and cancer patients. The repertoire was sequenced with immunoSEQ multiplex PCR; TCRdb's copy has only in-frame clones and lacks some. Of 400,000 to 500,000 clones in the sample, roughly 90% are singletons; the top ten hold over 5.5%. Material for sequencing was PBMCs. These receptors all come from a middle-aged man with head and neck cancer.

V is TRBV7-9 and J is TRBJ2-7, with 10 bases matching TRBD2. The CDR3 extends over 14 amino acids. CDR1 is SEHNR and CDR2 is FQNEAQ in the germline V gene (reference sequence). J gave up 5 bases and V 5 bases, and 6 bases lay outside the gene matches. The CDR3, as DNA: TGTGCCAGCAGCGTACCGGGACTAGCGAACGAGCAGTACTTC. Amino acids: CASSVPGLANEQYF.

The chain links TRBV5-4 to TRBJ2-2, with 9 bases aligning to TRBD2. V was pared by 1 base and J by 4 bases, with 5 bases of the junction left unmatched. There are 16 residues in the CDR3. The germline V gene encodes CDR1 SGHNT and CDR2 YYREEE (reference sequence). The CDR3 DNA follows: TGTGCCAGCAGCTTGCCTAGCGGGATGATCACCGGGGAGCTGTTTTTT. Its protein product is CASSLPSGMITGELFF.

V and J are TRBV5-1 and TRBJ2-7; 8 nucleotides align to TRBD2. V lost 0 bases, J lost 5 bases, and 7 bases stayed unmatched. CDR3 length: 15 residues. CDR1 and CDR2 (germline): SGHRS, YFSETQ. DNA of the CDR3: TGCGCCAGCAGCTTGGGAAGCGGGAGTCGGAACGAGCAGTACTTC. This encodes CASSLGSGSRNEQYF.

The chain links TRBV7-2 to TRBJ2-1; 11 bases line up with TRBD2. Per the germline V gene, CDR1 is SGHTA and CDR2 is FQGNSA. J gave up 8 bases and V 1 base, and 10 bases lay outside the gene matches. This CDR3 has 17 amino acids. The CDR3 nucleotides read TGTGCCAGCAGCTTAGTTCCTACTAGCGGGGGTTACCATGAGCAGTTCTTC. As protein: CASSLVPTSGGYHEQFF.

Remarks on this clone: The sample carries other DNA sequences with the same CDR3. The rearrangement uses TRBV28 and TRBJ1-2, with D perhaps matching TRBD1 (5 bases). Trimming pared 6 bases from V and 3 bases from J, leaving 5 bases between. The CDR3 is 11 residues long. From germline, CDR1 is MDHEN and CDR2 SYDVKM. The CDR3 reads CASRGDYGYTF. CDR3 coding DNA: TGTGCCAGCAGGGGGGACTATGGCTACACCTTC.

This chain joins TRBV10-1 and TRBJ2-7, with D tentatively TRBD1 (6 bases). The V end was cut by 10 bases, the J end by 2 bases, with 15 bases between. The CDR3 loop spans 13 amino acids. Germline V gene lookup returns CDR1 WNHNN and CDR2 SYGVQD (reference sequence). CDR3 loop: CATQDSTTYEQYF. The CDR3 nucleotides read TGCGCCACCCAGGACAGTACAACCTACGAGCAGTACTTC.

V is TRBV28 and J is TRBJ2-5, with 11 bases fitting TRBD1. The CDR3 is 16 amino acids. V trimming: 4 bases; J trimming: 5 bases; junction bases outside the gene matches: 9. CDR1 and CDR2 from the germline V gene are MDHEN and SYDVKM. CDR3 amino acids: CASSSRDRGVVETQYF. The CDR3, as DNA: TGTGCCAGCAGTTCCCGGGACAGGGGGGTTGTTGAGACCCAGTACTTC.

This sequence joins TRBV4-3 and TRBJ2-3; 9 bases fit TRBD1. The CDR3 spans 17 residues. Germline-derived CDR1 and CDR2 are LGHNA and YSLEER. Trimming took 0 bases from V and 6 from J; bases not matched to a gene: 10. This chain's CDR3 is CASSQDLGQGSHDTQYF. As DNA, the CDR3 is TGCGCCAGCAGCCAAGATCTAGGACAGGGGTCACACGATACGCAGTATTTT.

The chain recombines TRBV5-4 with TRBJ2-1; 11 nucleotides match TRBD2. The CDR3 is made up of 16 amino acids. Germline CDR1 reads SGHNT; CDR2 reads YYREEE (reference sequence). J gave up 2 bases and V 4 bases, and 5 bases lay outside the gene matches. CDR3 DNA: TGTGCCAGCAGCGAGCGACTAGCGGGACCCTACAATGAGCAGTTCTTC. This codes for CASSERLAGPYNEQFF. The full variable domain, its missing parts supplied by reference TRBV5-4 and TRBJ2-1, is ETGVTQSPTHLIKTRGQQVTLRCSSQSGHNTVSWYQQALGQGPQFIFQYYREEENGRGNFPPRFSGLQFPNYSSELNVNALELDDSALYLCASSERLAGPYNEQFFGPGTRLTVL.

The chain recombines TRBV10-1 with TRBJ2-7, with a possible D match to TRBD1 (6 bases). This CDR3 has 15 amino acids. V gave up 3 bases and J gave up 5 bases, with 17 bases separating them. Germline CDR1 is WNHNN and CDR2 is SYGVQD (reference sequence). The CDR3 protein is CASSESPGEINEQYF. The CDR3 DNA sequence: TGCGCCAGCAGTGAATCTCCAGGGGAGATCAACGAGCAGTACTTC.

This chain links TRBV29-1 with TRBJ2-5; 8 nucleotides line up with TRBD2. CDR1 SQVTM and CDR2 ANQGSEA come from the germline V gene. This CDR3 spans 19 amino acids. The V and J ends lost 0 bases and 5 bases, in that order; junction bases with no gene match: 20. CDR3 nucleotide sequence: TGCAGCGTTGAAGATGGGGGACAACCGGGACTAGGGGATTCGGAGACCCAGTACTTC. Translation: CSVEDGGQPGLGDSETQYF.

The gene calls are TRBV19 and TRBJ2-7; 7 bases are a match to TRBD1. This CDR3 has 15 residues. The ends lost 3 bases at V and 3 bases at J; junction bases unmatched: 8. Germline CDR1 LNHDA, CDR2 SQIVND (reference sequence). The CDR3 DNA sequence: TGTGCCAGTAGTATTTGGGACAGCGCCAGCTACGAGCAGTACTTC. Residues: CASSIWDSASYEQYF.

The gene calls are TRBV5-1 and TRBJ1-3; D uncertain. V dropped 4 bases and J dropped 8 bases, with 16 bases sitting between them. The CDR3 consists of 14 residues. Germline CDR1 SGHRS, CDR2 YFSETQ. CDR3 nucleotide sequence: TGCGCCAGCAGCCCCGGGTGGAGCACGGACACCATATATTTT. This translates into CASSPGWSTDTIYF.

The chain joins TRBV24-1 to TRBJ1-2; the D is unclear. CDR1 and CDR2 from the germline V gene are KGHDR and SFDVKD. V lost 5 bases and J 3 bases, leaving 18 bases between the germline ends. This CDR3 contains 16 residues. In nucleotides, the CDR3 is TGTGCCACCAGTGGTTCGAAGGGAGGTGGGGACTATGGCTACACCTTC. Amino acids: CATSGSKGGGDYGYTF.